The rows below give T cell receptor beta chains drawn from one sample of a study of T cells in Graves' hyperthyroidism and ophthalmopathy. TCRdb called the multiplex PCR reads again in MiXCR, with one record for every CDR3 protein. The data show nearly 750,000 distinct CDR3 sequences, about 35% seen once. The source material was blood. The origin of the receptors is a woman in her 40s with Graves' hyperthyroidism. The CDR3 runs from the conserved cysteine through the conserved F or W. D genes are given only for firm matches. Expanded clones are given a class, and other clones once, few, many or no size at all.

v_gene,d_gene,abundance,j_gene,CDR3aa,CDR3nt
TRBV15,TRBD1,-,TRBJ1-5,CATSSLDRDGNQPQHF,TGTGCCACCAGCAGTCTGGACAGGGACGGCAATCAGCCCCAGCATTTT
TRBV20-1,-,few,TRBJ1-4,CSARVAGIDEKLFF,TGCAGTGCTAGAGTGGCAGGTATCGATGAAAAACTGTTTTTT
TRBV7-2,-,many,TRBJ1-2,CASSLAGGRGYGYTF,TGTGCCAGCAGCTTAGCGGGGGGCAGAGGCTATGGCTACACCTTC
TRBV5-4,-,many,TRBJ1-3,CASSVGISGNTIYF,TGTGCCAGCAGCGTAGGGATTTCTGGAAACACCATATATTTT
TRBV19,-,few,TRBJ1-1,CASSPGLAGGRTEAFF,TGTGCCAGTAGTCCGGGACTAGCGGGGGGGCGGACTGAAGCTTTCTTT
TRBV10-2,-,-,TRBJ2-2,CASSVSRLTGELFF,TGCGCCAGCAGTGTTTCAAGGCTCACCGGGGAGCTGTTTTTT
TRBV24-1,-,many,TRBJ1-1,CATSDPGFEAFF,TGTGCCACCAGTGACCCAGGGTTTGAAGCTTTCTTT
TRBV12-3/TRBV12-4,TRBD1,many,TRBJ1-5,CASSPRTGEGNQPQHF,TGTGCCAGCAGTCCCCGGACAGGGGAGGGTAATCAGCCCCAGCATTTT
TRBV10-1,TRBD1,-,TRBJ1-1,CASSGSRDRGLNTEAFF,TGCGCCAGCAGTGGGTCCCGGGACAGGGGACTGAACACTGAAGCTTTCTTT
TRBV6-5,-,-,TRBJ1-2,CASSPRTGYNASVDYGYTF,TGTGCCAGCAGTCCCCGCACAGGGTATAACGCGTCGGTCGACTATGGCTACACCTTC
TRBV20-1,-,-,TRBJ1-1,CSALGFTEAFF,TGCAGTGCTCTAGGGTTCACTGAAGCTTTCTTT
TRBV11-1,-,-,TRBJ2-7,CANEEVAGMNNEQYF,TGTGCCAACGAGGAAGTGGCGGGAATGAACAATGAGCAGTACTTC
TRBV6-5,-,many,TRBJ1-2,CASSFKGGTNGYTF,TGTGCCAGCAGTTTCAAGGGCGGGACGAATGGCTACACCTTC
TRBV2,-,-,TRBJ2-3,CASSDRVSDTQYF,TGTGCCAGCAGTGACAGGGTTTCAGATACGCAGTATTTT
TRBV9,-,-,TRBJ2-3,CASSVLGFDTQYF,TGTGCCAGCAGCGTTTTAGGGTTCGATACGCAGTATTTT
TRBV29-1,TRBD1,-,TRBJ1-2,CSAEPTGANYGYTF,TGCAGCGCCGAACCAACAGGGGCTAACTATGGCTACACCTTC
TRBV7-2,-,many,TRBJ1-5,CASSLSAGPGNQPQHF,TGTGCCAGCAGCTTATCTGCGGGGCCGGGCAATCAGCCCCAGCATTTT
TRBV5-6,-,many,TRBJ1-5,CASSMGSQPQHF,TGTGCCAGCAGCATGGGGTCCCAGCCCCAGCATTTT
TRBV7-9,-,-,TRBJ2-5,CASSLEGRQPQYF,TGTGCCAGCAGCTTAGAGGGGAGGCAGCCCCAGTACTTC
TRBV11-3,-,-,TRBJ1-1,CASSFKVGTEAFF,TGTGCCAGCAGCTTTAAGGTCGGCACTGAAGCTTTCTTT
TRBV9,-,many,TRBJ1-5,CASSVGLQGNQPQHF,TGTGCCAGCAGCGTAGGTCTCCAGGGCAATCAGCCCCAGCATTTT
TRBV10-3,TRBD2,-,TRBJ2-7,CASRGGLAGEYEQYF,TGTGCCAGCAGGGGAGGGCTAGCGGGAGAATACGAGCAGTACTTC
TRBV7-8,-,-,TRBJ1-1,CASSLVDAGEINTEAFF,TGTGCCAGCAGCTTAGTCGACGCAGGGGAGATCAACACTGAAGCTTTCTTT
TRBV11-2,TRBD1,-,TRBJ2-7,CASSFYTGAYEQYF,TGTGCCAGCAGCTTCTATACAGGGGCCTACGAGCAGTACTTC
TRBV12-3/TRBV12-4,TRBD1,few,TRBJ1-5,CASSGAGTGLNQPQHF,TGTGCCAGCAGCGGCGCGGGGACAGGGCTGAATCAGCCCCAGCATTTT
TRBV20-1,-,once,TRBJ2-7,CSARKVYYEQYF,TGCAGTGCTAGAAAGGTGTACTACGAGCAGTACTTC
TRBV29-1,-,few,TRBJ1-3,CSVEDLAASGNTIYF,TGCAGCGTTGAAGATTTGGCAGCCTCTGGAAACACCATATATTTT
TRBV20-1,-,-,TRBJ2-7,CSASSLDSTGPYEQYF,TGCAGTGCCAGCAGCTTGGATTCTACCGGTCCCTACGAGCAGTACTTC
TRBV20-1,-,-,TRBJ2-7,CSASPWKTYEQYF,TGCAGTGCTAGCCCTTGGAAAACCTACGAGCAGTACTTC
TRBV20-1,-,many,TRBJ1-6,CSARVAQGYSPLHF,TGCAGTGCTAGAGTCGCACAGGGATATTCACCCCTCCACTTT
TRBV29-1,-,many,TRBJ2-6,CSVEDPTGTSGANVLTF,TGCAGCGTTGAAGATCCGACAGGTACTTCTGGGGCCAACGTCCTGACTTTC
TRBV10-3,-,once,TRBJ1-1,CAISPDPNTEAFF,TGTGCCATCAGTCCCGACCCGAACACTGAAGCTTTCTTT
TRBV7-3,-,many,TRBJ1-3,CASSLTGGSGNTIYF,TGTGCCAGCAGCTTGACCGGTGGCTCTGGAAACACCATATATTTT
TRBV20-1,-,many,TRBJ2-5,CSARLAGDSKETQYF,TGCAGTGCTAGGCTCGCAGGGGACTCCAAAGAGACCCAGTACTTC
TRBV29-1,-,many,TRBJ1-2,CSVGGETVDYGYTF,TGCAGCGTTGGGGGTGAGACTGTCGACTATGGCTACACCTTC
TRBV12-3/TRBV12-4,-,many,TRBJ1-5,CASSGGAGWQPQHF,TGTGCCAGCAGTGGGGGCGCGGGTTGGCAGCCCCAGCATTTT
TRBV10-3,-,-,TRBJ1-6,CAISELPLNSPLHF,TGTGCCATCAGTGAGTTACCGCTCAATTCACCCCTCCACTTT
TRBV2,-,many,TRBJ1-5,CASRVLPEQPQHF,TGTGCCAGCAGAGTCCTCCCGGAACAGCCCCAGCATTTT
TRBV19,-,many,TRBJ1-5,CASSIGSGQPQHF,TGTGCCAGTAGTATAGGGTCGGGTCAGCCCCAGCATTTT
TRBV5-1,-,-,TRBJ2-7,CASGRGGQPDEQYF,TGCGCCAGCGGAAGGGGGGGACAGCCCGACGAGCAGTACTTC
TRBV4-3,-,-,TRBJ1-2,CASSRSERGRTNYGYTF,TGCGCCAGCAGCCGGTCCGAAAGGGGAAGGACTAACTATGGCTACACCTTC
TRBV9,-,many,TRBJ2-7,CASSVDEASYEQYF,TGTGCCAGCAGCGTAGATGAAGCCTCCTACGAGCAGTACTTC
TRBV2,TRBD2,-,TRBJ2-2,CASDYWWGGSTDTGELFF,TGTGCCAGCGACTATTGGTGGGGCGGGAGCACGGACACCGGGGAGCTGTTTTTT
TRBV12-3/TRBV12-4,-,-,TRBJ2-7,CASSPPSRYEQYF,TGTGCCAGCAGCCCTCCGTCACGGTACGAGCAGTACTTC
TRBV10-3,TRBD1,-,TRBJ1-3,CAISEKVDRDGDGNTIYF,TGTGCCATCAGTGAGAAAGTGGACAGGGACGGGGATGGAAACACCATATATTTT